This T cell receptor beta chain was observed in a study of radiation and T cells in renal cell carcinoma. The overall study: Nephrectomy followed 15 Gy stereotactic body radiation by 4 weeks.

Broader study findings: Without pretreatment biopsies, baseline tumor clonotype presence was undetermined.

The time point: blood 2 weeks post-SBRT. Documented treatment: 15 Gy SBRT to primary tumor, nephrectomy 4 weeks later. V gave up 7 bases and J gave up 5 bases, with 8 bases separating them. Germline CDR1 SQVTM, CDR2 ANQGSEA. The CDR3 extends over 11 amino acids. On this clone: Its antigen remains unknown.

This table comes from immunoSEQ multiplex PCR, and its TCRdb copy is limited to in-frame clones, with some not included. The sample yields 100,000 to 150,000 clones, 88% seen once. This receptor was taken from a woman aged 70-85 years with renal cell carcinoma. The chain carries TRBV29-1 and TRBJ2-2; perhaps D is TRBD1 or TRBD2 (6 bases each). Sequencing was performed on blood, taken from a patient whose treatment included radiotherapy and nephrectomy. Here the CDR3 reads CSGGGTGELFF. CDR3 sequence (DNA): TGCAGCGGAGGGGGGACCGGGGAGCTGTTTTTT.